This is a list of T cell receptor beta chains from one sample in a study of early T cells in non-severe SARS-CoV-2 infection. TCRdb itself ran the 5' RACE reads through MiXCR, one entry per CDR3 protein. The profile shows fewer than 65,000 distinct CDR3 sequences, approximately 12% of them singletons. The source material was whole blood. These receptors were collected from an adult who was a healthcare worker with PCR-confirmed SARS-CoV-2 infection or an uninfected control (not recorded which). Both conserved end residues are part of each CDR3. Fields, in order: V gene, clone size, D gene, J gene, CDR3 protein, CDR3 DNA. D genes are given only for firm matches. Not every row has a clone size; where given, it reads once, few, many or a size class.

v_gene: TRBV3-1; abundance: -; d_gene: TRBD1; j_gene: TRBJ1-2; CDR3aa: CASSQGTAKYGYTF; CDR3nt: TGTGCCAGCAGCCAGGGGACAGCTAAATATGGCTACACCTTC
v_gene: TRBV30; abundance: many; d_gene: TRBD1; j_gene: TRBJ1-2; CDR3aa: CAGTLTGGNYGYTF; CDR3nt: TGTGCCGGGACTCTGACAGGGGGCAACTATGGCTACACCTTC
v_gene: TRBV27; abundance: few; d_gene: -; j_gene: TRBJ2-2; CDR3aa: CASSWQGQTGELFF; CDR3nt: TGTGCCAGCAGTTGGCAGGGTCAAACCGGGGAGCTGTTTTTT
v_gene: TRBV29-1; abundance: -; d_gene: -; j_gene: TRBJ1-2; CDR3aa: CSDIDYSGSGYTF; CDR3nt: TGCAGCGACATCGATTATAGCGGGTCTGGCTACACCTTC
v_gene: TRBV7-2; abundance: few; d_gene: TRBD2; j_gene: TRBJ2-5; CDR3aa: CASSLLAGGQETQYF; CDR3nt: TGTGCCAGCAGCTTGTTAGCGGGGGGCCAAGAGACCCAGTACTTC
v_gene: TRBV11-2; abundance: -; d_gene: TRBD2; j_gene: TRBJ2-1; CDR3aa: CASSSAGGLEQFF; CDR3nt: TGTGCCAGCAGCTCAGCGGGGGGCCTAGAGCAGTTCTTC
v_gene: TRBV19; abundance: -; d_gene: -; j_gene: TRBJ1-5; CDR3aa: CASSINGFSDQPQHF; CDR3nt: TGTGCCAGTAGTATCAATGGGTTTAGCGATCAGCCCCAGCATTTT
v_gene: TRBV2; abundance: -; d_gene: TRBD2; j_gene: TRBJ2-7; CDR3aa: CASGGDFSYEQYF; CDR3nt: TGTGCCAGCGGGGGGGACTTCTCCTACGAGCAGTACTTC
v_gene: TRBV9; abundance: many; d_gene: -; j_gene: TRBJ1-5; CDR3aa: CASSVYGGKLHF; CDR3nt: TGTGCCAGCAGCGTCTACGGAGGGAAGCTGCATTTT
v_gene: TRBV13; abundance: -; d_gene: -; j_gene: TRBJ2-7; CDR3aa: CASSYRVGGSYEQYF; CDR3nt: TGTGCCAGCAGCTACAGGGTGGGGGGCTCCTACGAGCAGTACTTC
v_gene: TRBV7-9; abundance: -; d_gene: -; j_gene: TRBJ1-2; CDR3aa: CASSLTGPYGYTF; CDR3nt: TGTGCCAGCAGCTTAACCGGGCCATATGGCTACACCTTC
v_gene: TRBV20-1; abundance: many; d_gene: -; j_gene: TRBJ2-1; CDR3aa: CSALRGTPENNEQFF; CDR3nt: TGCAGTGCCCTAAGGGGGACCCCAGAGAACAATGAGCAGTTCTTC
v_gene: TRBV2; abundance: -; d_gene: -; j_gene: TRBJ2-7; CDR3aa: CASSEGAGQSEQYF; CDR3nt: TGTGCCAGCAGTGAAGGCGCCGGGCAGTCCGAGCAGTACTTC
v_gene: TRBV9; abundance: -; d_gene: -; j_gene: TRBJ2-2; CDR3aa: CASSAPRGELFF; CDR3nt: TGTGCCAGCAGCGCCCCCCGGGGGGAGCTGTTTTTT
v_gene: TRBV29-1; abundance: many; d_gene: TRBD1; j_gene: TRBJ1-2; CDR3aa: CSANLGQGNYGYTF; CDR3nt: TGCAGCGCCAACCTTGGACAGGGGAACTATGGCTACACCTTC
v_gene: TRBV18; abundance: few; d_gene: -; j_gene: TRBJ2-2; CDR3aa: CASSPINRAVNTGELFF; CDR3nt: TGTGCCAGCTCACCAATCAACAGGGCGGTGAACACCGGGGAGCTGTTTTTT
v_gene: TRBV23-1; abundance: few; d_gene: -; j_gene: TRBJ2-7; CDR3aa: CASSQLNRESSYEQYF; CDR3nt: TGCGCCAGCAGTCAGTTAAACAGGGAAAGCTCCTACGAGCAGTACTTC
v_gene: TRBV7-3; abundance: many; d_gene: TRBD2; j_gene: TRBJ2-7; CDR3aa: CASSPSLAGLYEQYF; CDR3nt: TGTGCCAGCAGCCCCTCACTAGCGGGGCTCTACGAGCAGTACTTC
v_gene: TRBV19; abundance: few; d_gene: -; j_gene: TRBJ1-1; CDR3aa: CASSPNQNTEAFF; CDR3nt: TGTGCCAGTAGTCCTAACCAGAACACTGAAGCTTTCTTT
v_gene: TRBV20-1; abundance: few; d_gene: -; j_gene: TRBJ2-5; CDR3aa: CSARVTPQETQYF; CDR3nt: TGCAGTGCTAGAGTTACCCCCCAAGAGACCCAGTACTTC
v_gene: TRBV3-1; abundance: few; d_gene: TRBD1; j_gene: TRBJ2-1; CDR3aa: CASSLWTGGNEQFF; CDR3nt: TGTGCCAGCAGCCTTTGGACAGGGGGGAATGAGCAGTTCTTC
v_gene: TRBV29-1; abundance: many; d_gene: TRBD1; j_gene: TRBJ1-1; CDR3aa: CSAGTGNTEAFF; CDR3nt: TGCAGTGCCGGGACAGGGAACACTGAAGCTTTCTTT
v_gene: TRBV6-1; abundance: -; d_gene: -; j_gene: TRBJ2-1; CDR3aa: CASSEHMSGPPHNEQFF; CDR3nt: TGTGCCAGCAGTGAACATATGTCGGGTCCCCCCCACAATGAGCAGTTCTTC
v_gene: TRBV18; abundance: few; d_gene: TRBD1; j_gene: TRBJ2-7; CDR3aa: CASSPPAPGGSYEQYF; CDR3nt: TGTGCCAGCTCACCACCGGCCCCAGGGGGTTCCTACGAGCAGTACTTC
v_gene: TRBV2; abundance: few; d_gene: -; j_gene: TRBJ1-2; CDR3aa: CASSATGSEDGYTF; CDR3nt: TGTGCCAGCAGCGCCACAGGGAGTGAGGATGGCTACACCTTC
v_gene: TRBV11-2; abundance: many; d_gene: -; j_gene: TRBJ2-2; CDR3aa: CASSFTGELFF; CDR3nt: TGTGCCAGCAGCTTCACCGGGGAGCTGTTTTTT